Below, one T cell receptor beta chain is given with its context. This sample was taken from a study of blood T cell repertoires in COVID-19. On the study more broadly: The United States, Italy and Spain were the sources of the acute and convalescent COVID-19 samples.

As processed by the authors: It was from reference gene primer amplification that nucleated cell counts were estimated. TCRdb keeps only in-frame clones here, not all; method: immunoSEQ multiplex PCR. Clonal size and the V and J genes are those of that table, whereas D and trimming came from the DNA. The sample has almost 300,000 clones, roughly 89% seen once. Germline V gene data show CDR1 as SGHAT and CDR2 as FQNNGV. The CDR3 consists of 15 residues. With 6 bases clipped from V and 0 bases from J, the junction kept 3 bases outside the gene matches. The Seattle site enrolled patients during active infection and followed them longitudinally.

The sample consisted of peripheral blood. The clonotype was recovered from a woman aged 25 to 45 with COVID-19, enrolled during active disease. This chain links TRBV11-2 with TRBJ2-1; 9 nucleotides agree with TRBD2. The DNA for the CDR3 is TGTGCCAGCAGTCATAGCGGGAGCTCCTACAATGAGCAGTTCTTC. As protein: CASSHSGSSYNEQFF.